This T cell receptor beta chain was documented in a study of control samples from healthy donors and cancer patients. Measured with immunoSEQ multiplex PCR; TCRdb has only the in-frame clones, and not every one. The repertoire includes about 95,000 clones, 88% of them detected once, and approximately 15% sits in the top ten. This clone has just a few counts. The origin of this receptor is a woman in her 70s in good health. Sequences were obtained from blood.

CDR3: CASNEQGTNEKLFF. The DNA of the CDR3 is TGTGCCAGCAACGAACAGGGAACTAATGAAAAACTGTTTTTT. V is TRBV9 and J is TRBJ1-4, with D perhaps matching TRBD1 (6 bases). The CDR3 runs to 14 residues. Trimming removed 6 bases from V and 1 base from J, with 10 bases in between. Germline V lookup: CDR1 SGDLS, CDR2 YYNGEE.